Below, 10 T cell receptor beta chains from the same sample are listed, as sequenced in a study of T cell changes during pregnancy in multiple sclerosis. The protocol was immunoSEQ multiplex PCR, while the TCRdb copy is restricted to in-frame clones and leaves out a portion. This sample yields some 39,000 clones, of which 85% to 95% are seen a single time; 1.2% belongs to the top ten. Sequencing was carried out using PBMCs (not recorded whether the cells were cultured). The receptors stem from a female donor with multiple sclerosis, enrolled in a pregnancy study.

The chain carries TRBV6-1 and TRBJ2-6; no clear D. In germline, CDR1 is MNHNS, CDR2 SASEGT. This CDR3 has 16 amino acids. The V end lost 1 base, the J end lost 0 bases, and 7 bases lay between the germline ends. The CDR3, as DNA: TGTGCCAGCAGTGAAGACCTGGGCTCTGGGGCCAACGTCCTGACTTTC. Protein: CASSEDLGSGANVLTF.

This chain uses TRBV19 with TRBJ1-1; 11 nucleotides line up with TRBD1. This CDR3 has 17 residues. CDR1 and CDR2 from the germline V gene are LNHDA and SQIVND (reference sequence). V was clipped by 6 bases and J by 0 bases; unmatched bases: 9. The CDR3 region is CASSTRGQGVMNTEAFF. Written as DNA, the CDR3 is TGTGCCAGTAGCACCAGGGGACAGGGGGTAATGAACACTGAAGCTTTCTTT.

This chain connects TRBV7-9 to TRBJ1-1; 7 nucleotides align to TRBD1. This CDR3 has 15 residues. Germline V CDR1 and CDR2: SEHNR, FQNEAQ (reference sequence). Trimming took 5 bases from V and 11 from J; bases not matched to a gene: 17. The CDR3 DNA sequence: TGTGCCAGCAGCCCCTCGACAGGGTCTGCGGAAGTTGCTTTCTTT. Amino acids: CASSPSTGSAEVAFF. The full variable domain, completed using reference TRBV7-9 and TRBJ1-1, is DTGVSQNPRHKITKRGQNVTFRCDPISEHNRLYWYRQTLGQGPEFLTYFQNEAQLEKSRLLSDRFSAERPKGSFSTLEIQRTEQGDSAMYLCASSPSTGSAEVAFFGQGTRLTVV.

The rearrangement links TRBV19 to TRBJ2-4; 10 bases are shared with TRBD1. V trimming: 6 bases; J trimming: 3 bases; junction bases outside the gene matches: 11. Germline V gene lookup returns CDR1 LNHDA and CDR2 SQIVND (reference sequence). The CDR3 is 17 amino acids. DNA for the CDR3: TGTGCCAGTAGCCCCGACAGGGGGCGTTTGGTCAAAAACATTCAGTACTTC. Protein: CASSPDRGRLVKNIQYF.

The genes are TRBV10-1 and TRBJ2-7; a weak D match, TRBD2 (5 bases). The CDR3 has 15 amino acids. Germline CDR1 is WNHNN and CDR2 is SYGVQD (reference sequence). Trimming cost V 4 bases and J 3 bases, with 16 bases left between them. The CDR3 region is CASSGSSQRDYEQYF. CDR3 DNA sequence: TGCGCCAGCAGTGGTAGCTCCCAGAGGGACTACGAGCAGTACTTC.

This sequence joins TRBV30 and TRBJ2-7, with D possibly being TRBD1 (6 bases). CDR3 length equals 13 residues. Germline V gives CDR1 GTSNPN, CDR2 SVGIG (reference sequence). Trimming stripped 8 bases from V and 1 base from J, with 15 bases between. The DNA for the CDR3 is TGTGCCGGCCACAGGGCATCATCCTACGAGCAGTACTTC. Translation: CAGHRASSYEQYF.

The rearrangement uses TRBV5-1 and TRBJ2-7; maybe TRBD1 (6 bases). Trimming took off 1 base at V and 0 bases at J, with 8 bases between the two ends. The CDR3 has 14 amino acids. Germline V gene sequence: CDR1 SGHRS, CDR2 YFSETQ. The CDR3, as DNA: TGCGCCAGCAGCTTGAAGGGGGTCTCCTACGAGCAGTACTTC. As protein: CASSLKGVSYEQYF.

The CDR3 loop reads CASSPALGLDLREQYF. The CDR3 bases are TGTGCCAGCAGTCCGGCCCTGGGACTCGACCTTCGGGAGCAGTACTTC. The chain links TRBV5-6 to TRBJ2-7, with D possibly being TRBD2 (6 bases). This CDR3 contains 16 residues. V lost 5 bases to trimming and J lost 7 bases, with 25 bases between them. Germline V lookup: CDR1 SGHDT, CDR2 YYEEEE.

The J gene is TRBJ2-7, the V gene TRBV11-2, with D perhaps matching TRBD1 (6 bases). Germline loops: CDR1 SGHAT, CDR2 FQNNGV. V lost 4 bases and J 1 base, leaving 8 bases between the germline ends. The CDR3 consists of 13 residues. Written as DNA, the CDR3 is TGTGCCAGCAGCTCAGGGGTTTCCTACGAGCAGTACTTC. This sequence encodes CASSSGVSYEQYF.

V gene TRBV2 combines with J gene TRBJ1-5; D ambiguous. V was clipped by 6 bases and J by 1 base, with 22 bases between them. The CDR3 has 18 residues. Germline V gives CDR1 SNHLY, CDR2 FYNNEI. CDR3 amino acids: CASSGGDLKYPSNQPQHF. Here the CDR3 DNA reads TGTGCCAGCAGCGGCGGTGATCTGAAGTACCCAAGCAATCAGCCCCAGCATTTT.